A single sample gave rise to the 3 T cell receptor beta chains below, sequenced in a study of T cell responses to AZD1222 COVID-19 vaccine. Data came from immunoSEQ multiplex PCR; TCRdb stores just in-frame clones and leaves some out. The table has 65,000 to 80,000 clones, about 91% seen once; the top ten hold roughly 7%. Sequences were derived from peripheral blood, sampled on day 0 of MenACWY control vaccination. These receptors were taken from an adult in good health.

The rearrangement links TRBV10-2 to TRBJ2-1; a weak D match, TRBD1 (7 bases). This CDR3 is built from 12 residues. V lost 4 bases and J lost 9, with 10 bases in between. The germline V gene encodes CDR1 WSHSY and CDR2 SAAADI. The chain's CDR3 is CASSAQGGEQFF. CDR3 in DNA: TGCGCCAGCAGTGCCCAGGGGGGTGAGCAGTTCTTC.

V gene TRBV19 combines with J gene TRBJ1-2; D remains unclear. Deletions cut 5 bases from V and 11 bases from J, with 18 bases between. There are 13 residues in the CDR3. The germline V gene encodes CDR1 LNHDA and CDR2 SQIVND (reference sequence). The CDR3 is CASSHEGTIGYTF. In DNA, the CDR3 is TGTGCCAGTAGTCACGAGGGAACTATCGGGTACACCTTC.

The J gene is TRBJ2-7, the V gene TRBV10-3; 7 nucleotides agree with TRBD1. The V gene's germline CDR1 is ENHRY and CDR2 SYGVKD. The CDR3 is made up of 13 amino acids. After removal of 5 bases from V and 3 bases from J, the junction contained 4 bases not matched to a gene. The CDR3 region has the DNA TGTGCCATCAGTTACCGGGACAGCTACGAGCAGTACTTC. Translating it yields CAISYRDSYEQYF.